The TCR beta chain under discussion was sequenced for a study of blood T cell repertoires in COVID-19. Study as a whole: COVID-19 samples, acute and convalescent, were from the United States, Italy and Spain.

The CDR3 is 18 residues long. With V trimmed by 3 bases and J by 3 bases, 13 bases remained unmatched. The germline V gene has CDR1 LNHDA and CDR2 SQIVND (reference sequence). Assay: immunoSEQ multiplex PCR; the TCRdb copy retains only in-frame clones and omits some. The sample has over 60,000 clones; about three quarters are singletons. The chain recombines TRBV19 with TRBJ2-1; 8 nucleotides match TRBD2. The receptor was isolated from a human donor in a cohort sampled during active COVID-19. Sample: peripheral blood. The CDR3 is CASSIPASAAGGYNEQFF. CDR3 coding DNA: TGTGCCAGTAGTATTCCGGCGTCCGCGGCGGGAGGCTACAATGAGCAGTTCTTC.